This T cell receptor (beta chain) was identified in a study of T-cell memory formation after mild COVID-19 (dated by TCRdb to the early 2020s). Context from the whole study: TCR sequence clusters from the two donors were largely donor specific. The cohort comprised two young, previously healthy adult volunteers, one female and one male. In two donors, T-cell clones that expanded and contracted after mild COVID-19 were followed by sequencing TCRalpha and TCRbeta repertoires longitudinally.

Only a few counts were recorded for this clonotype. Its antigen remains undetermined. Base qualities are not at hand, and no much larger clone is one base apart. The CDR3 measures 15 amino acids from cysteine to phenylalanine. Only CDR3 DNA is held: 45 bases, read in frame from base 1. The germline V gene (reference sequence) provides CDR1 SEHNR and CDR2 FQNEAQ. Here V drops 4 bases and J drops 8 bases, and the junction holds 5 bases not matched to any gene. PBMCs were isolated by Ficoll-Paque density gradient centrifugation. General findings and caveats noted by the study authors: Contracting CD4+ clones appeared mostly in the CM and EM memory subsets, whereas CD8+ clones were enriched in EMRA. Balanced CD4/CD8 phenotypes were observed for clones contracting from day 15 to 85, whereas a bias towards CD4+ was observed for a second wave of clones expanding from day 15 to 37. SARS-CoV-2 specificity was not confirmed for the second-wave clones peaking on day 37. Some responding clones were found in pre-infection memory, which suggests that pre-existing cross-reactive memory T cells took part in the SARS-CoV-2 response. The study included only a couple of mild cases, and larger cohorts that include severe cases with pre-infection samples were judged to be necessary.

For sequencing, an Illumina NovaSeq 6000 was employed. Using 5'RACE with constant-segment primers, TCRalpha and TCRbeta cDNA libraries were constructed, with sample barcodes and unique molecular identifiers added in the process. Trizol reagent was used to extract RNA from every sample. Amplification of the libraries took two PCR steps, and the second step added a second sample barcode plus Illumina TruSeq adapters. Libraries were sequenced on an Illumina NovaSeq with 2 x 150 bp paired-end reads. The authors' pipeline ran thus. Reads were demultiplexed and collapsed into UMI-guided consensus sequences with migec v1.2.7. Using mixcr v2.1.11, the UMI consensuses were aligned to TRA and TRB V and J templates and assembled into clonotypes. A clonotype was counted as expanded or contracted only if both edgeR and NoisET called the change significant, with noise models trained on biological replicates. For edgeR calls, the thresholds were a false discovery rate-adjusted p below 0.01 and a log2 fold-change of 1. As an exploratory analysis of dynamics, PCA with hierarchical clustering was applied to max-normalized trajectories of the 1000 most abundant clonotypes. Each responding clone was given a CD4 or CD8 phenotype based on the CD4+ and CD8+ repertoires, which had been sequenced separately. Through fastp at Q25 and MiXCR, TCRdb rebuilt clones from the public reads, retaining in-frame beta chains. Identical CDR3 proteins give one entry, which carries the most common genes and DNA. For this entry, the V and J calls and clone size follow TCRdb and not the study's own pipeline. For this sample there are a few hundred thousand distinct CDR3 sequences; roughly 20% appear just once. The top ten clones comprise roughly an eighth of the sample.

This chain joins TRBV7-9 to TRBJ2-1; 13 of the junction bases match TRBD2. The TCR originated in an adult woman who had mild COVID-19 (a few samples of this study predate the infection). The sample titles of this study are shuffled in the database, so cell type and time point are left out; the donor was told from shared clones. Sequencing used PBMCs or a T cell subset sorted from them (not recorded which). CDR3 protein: CASSSGLAGEDEQFF. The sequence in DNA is TGTGCCAGCAGCTCCGGACTAGCGGGAGAGGATGAGCAGTTCTTC.